These 24 T cell receptor beta chains came from one sample sequenced in a study of OX40 agonist ivuxolimab in advanced cancers. Only in-frame clones appear in the TCRdb table, and some are missing; sequencing was by immunoSEQ multiplex PCR. The data show approximately 81,000 clones, more than 75% seen once. The sequencing here drew on CD4+ or CD8+ T cells sorted from blood, taken in a trial of the OX40 agonist ivuxolimab. These receptor sequences come from an adult with an advanced solid tumor such as melanoma, head and neck, liver or kidney cancer.

The chain is built from TRBV5-4 and TRBJ2-5; tentative D call: TRBD1 (5 bases). Trimming pared 0 bases from V and 2 bases from J, leaving 17 bases between. CDR1 is SGHNT and CDR2 is YYREEE in the germline V gene (reference sequence). The CDR3 is 17 residues long. The CDR3 is CASSLATGALGQETQYF. In nucleotides, the CDR3 is TGTGCCAGCAGCTTGGCCACAGGAGCATTAGGTCAAGAGACCCAGTACTTC.

CDR3 nucleotides: TGTGCCAGCAGTTACGGGGGTCAAGGCTACACCTTC. Protein product: CASSYGGQGYTF. The J gene is TRBJ1-2, the V gene TRBV6-5, with D tentatively TRBD1 (5 bases). Trimming pared 2 bases from V and 8 bases from J, leaving 9 bases between. The CDR3 has 12 amino acids. Germline V gene lookup returns CDR1 MNHEY and CDR2 SVGAGI.

This rearrangement joins TRBV6-1 to TRBJ2-5, with a weak D call TRBD2 (6 bases). The CDR3 runs to 12 residues. Germline V gene sequence: CDR1 MNHNS, CDR2 SASEGT. Deletions cut 5 bases from V and 7 bases from J, with 11 bases between. CDR3 sequence reads: CASSPWGGTQYF. DNA for the CDR3: TGTGCCAGCAGTCCTTGGGGAGGGACCCAGTACTTC.

The chain recombines TRBV2 with TRBJ1-1, with no clear D. The CDR3 loop spans 13 amino acids. Per the germline V gene, CDR1 is SNHLY and CDR2 is FYNNEI. The ends were cut back, 8 bases at V and 0 bases at J, with 10 bases in the middle. The CDR3 protein is CASVVEVNTEAFF. The CDR3 coding sequence is TGTGCCAGCGTCGTTGAGGTGAACACTGAAGCTTTCTTT.

V and J are TRBV5-1 and TRBJ1-6; no clear D gene. The CDR3 consists of 13 residues. CDR1 and CDR2 (germline): SGHRS, YFSETQ. Trimming took 4 bases from V and 12 from J, leaving 14 bases between them. The CDR3 DNA reads as TGCGCCAGCAGCGTGGACGAGGAAAAACCCCTCCACTTT. Its protein product is CASSVDEEKPLHF.

This clone showed up just once. The chain uses TRBV11-3 and TRBJ1-1; the D gene is possibly TRBD1 (6 bases). This CDR3 has 13 residues. Germline V lookup: CDR1 SGHNT, CDR2 YENEEA. V shed 9 bases and J shed 3 bases, with 14 bases lying between them. The CDR3 here is CASSDRTDTEAFF. The CDR3 nucleotides are TGTGCCAGTTCAGACAGGACGGACACTGAAGCTTTCTTT.

The chain couples TRBV27 to TRBJ2-1; TRBD1 matches at 7 bases. V was clipped by 6 bases and J by 8 bases; unmatched bases: 7. Germline assignment: CDR1 MNHEY and CDR2 SMNVEV (reference sequence). CDR3 size: 13 residues. CDR3 DNA sequence: TGTGCCAGCAGGAGATCAGGGGGTGATGAGCAGTTCTTC. It yields the protein CASRRSGGDEQFF.

The V and J genes are TRBV19 and TRBJ1-2; D gene uncertain. CDR3 size: 14 residues. With 3 bases removed from V and 4 bases from J, the gap between germline ends came to 12 bases. Per the germline V gene, CDR1 is LNHDA and CDR2 is SQIVND (reference sequence). The CDR3 here is CASSMDPAFYGYTF. CDR3 in DNA: TGTGCCAGTAGTATGGACCCCGCGTTCTATGGCTACACCTTC.

The rearrangement uses TRBV5-1 and TRBJ2-1; D is unresolved. V lost 6 bases and J lost 3, with 7 bases in between. This CDR3 has 12 amino acids. CDR1 and CDR2 from the germline V gene are SGHRS and YFSETQ. The CDR3 nucleotides are TGCGCCAGCAAAGGCGGCTACAATGAGCAGTTCTTC. Amino acid sequence: CASKGGYNEQFF.

The chain recombines TRBV7-9 with TRBJ2-3, with D possibly being TRBD1 or TRBD2 (6 bases each). There are 15 residues in the CDR3. Trimming cost V 4 bases and J 4 bases, with 15 bases left between them. Germline CDR1 SEHNR, CDR2 FQNEAQ (reference sequence). The CDR3 nucleotides read TGTGCCAGCAGCTCAACAGGGTCGGGGGCAGATACGCAGTATTTT. Residues: CASSSTGSGADTQYF.

V gene TRBV7-8 combines with J gene TRBJ1-1; tentatively, D is TRBD1 (5 bases). The germline V gene has CDR1 SGHVS and CDR2 FQNEAQ. V shed 2 bases and J shed 3 bases, with 13 bases lying between them. The CDR3 loop spans 15 amino acids. The CDR3 reads CASSLSEGRDTEAFF. CDR3 coding DNA: TGTGCCAGCAGCTTATCTGAGGGGAGGGACACTGAAGCTTTCTTT.

The V gene is TRBV5-4, the J gene TRBJ1-2; tentatively, D is TRBD1 (6 bases). The CDR3 loop spans 15 amino acids. The germline CDR1 and CDR2 sequences are SGHNT and YYREEE (reference sequence). Deletions cut 3 bases from V and 4 bases from J, with 16 bases between. CDR3 DNA: TGTGCCAGCAGCTCTCACAGGGAAGGATCCTATGGCTACACCTTC. Protein: CASSSHREGSYGYTF.

The chain couples TRBV5-1 to TRBJ2-5; 8 bases map to TRBD2. V was pared by 2 bases and J by 3 bases, with 3 bases of the junction left unmatched. CDR1 SGHRS and CDR2 YFSETQ come from the germline V gene. The CDR3 is 14 amino acids. CDR3 amino acids: CASSFYSGEETQYF. CDR3 DNA: TGCGCCAGCAGCTTCTATAGCGGGGAAGAGACCCAGTACTTC.

The V and J genes are TRBV29-1 and TRBJ2-1; possible D gene TRBD2, 5 bases. CDR3 length: 14 residues. V lost 4 bases and J lost 3, with 13 bases in between. The germline V gene encodes CDR1 SQVTM and CDR2 ANQGSEA. CDR3 nucleotide sequence: TGCAGCGTTGTCGCTAGCTCGGACTACAATGAGCAGTTCTTC. Residues: CSVVASSDYNEQFF.

V is TRBV6-5 and J is TRBJ2-1; 9 bases agree with TRBD1. CDR3 length equals 15 residues. CDR1 is MNHEY and CDR2 is SVGAGI in the germline V gene. Trimming removed 6 bases from V and 3 bases from J; junction bases left unmatched: 6. The CDR3 sequence is CASSQTGGGYNEQFF. In nucleotides, the CDR3 is TGTGCCAGCAGCCAGACAGGGGGTGGCTACAATGAGCAGTTCTTC.

This clone was observed a few times. This chain connects TRBV9 to TRBJ2-2; 9 bases line up with TRBD1. The CDR3 has 17 amino acids. The ends lost 3 bases at V and 5 bases at J; junction bases unmatched: 11. CDR1 is SGDLS, CDR2 YYNGEE, per germline. The CDR3 here is CASSGRTGQGQTGELFF. The CDR3 bases are TGTGCCAGCAGCGGGAGGACGGGACAGGGCCAAACCGGGGAGCTGTTTTTT. Using reference TRBV9 and TRBJ2-2 for the parts outside the CDR3, the full variable domain is DSGVTQTPKHLITATGQRVTLRCSPRSGDLSVYWYQQSLDQGLQFLIQYYNGEERAKGNILERFSAQQFPDLHSELNLSSLELGDSALYFCASSGRTGQGQTGELFFGEGSRLTVL.

The chain carries TRBV5-4 and TRBJ2-7; D is unclear. Trimming stripped 3 bases from V and 1 base from J, with 11 bases between. The CDR3 is made up of 14 amino acids. CDR1 and CDR2 (germline): SGHNT, YYREEE (reference sequence). The CDR3 DNA follows: TGTGCCAGCAGCTCCAAGGGAATGTCCTACGAGCAGTACTTC. Its translation is CASSSKGMSYEQYF.

DNA of the CDR3: TGTGCCAGCAGTCGGGGGGGAACCTACGAGCAGTACTTC. Its translation: CASSRGGTYEQYF. The chain employs TRBV28 and TRBJ2-7, with 8 bases aligning to TRBD2. CDR1 is MDHEN and CDR2 is SYDVKM in the germline V gene. CDR3 size: 13 residues. Unmatched junction bases numbered 2, after V lost 5 bases and J lost 2 bases.

V and J are TRBV7-2 and TRBJ2-5; 12 positions agree with TRBD2. Germline V gene lookup returns CDR1 SGHTA and CDR2 FQGNSA. V was clipped by 5 bases and J by 5 bases; unmatched bases: 9. The CDR3 extends over 16 amino acids. The DNA of the CDR3 is TGTGCCAGCAGCGAAATGACTAGCGGGGGTCCGGAGACCCAGTACTTC. Its protein product is CASSEMTSGGPETQYF.

This chain joins TRBV5-4 and TRBJ2-1; TRBD2 matches at 10 bases. The CDR3 is 15 amino acids. Germline V CDR1 and CDR2: SGHNT, YYREEE (reference sequence). Trimming took 2 bases from V and 5 from J; bases not matched to a gene: 4. CDR3 nucleotides: TGTGCCAGCAGCTTTACTAGCGGGGAACACAATGAGCAGTTCTTC. Protein sequence: CASSFTSGEHNEQFF.

V is TRBV5-4 and J is TRBJ1-4; 9 bases fit TRBD1. Per germline, CDR1 SGHNT and CDR2 YYREEE (reference sequence). V was clipped by 4 bases and J by 5 bases; unmatched bases: 6. The CDR3 sequence is 15 residues long. CDR3 sequence (DNA): TGTGCCAGCAGCGCCGCCGGGACAGGGAATGAAAAACTGTTTTTT. Protein product: CASSAAGTGNEKLFF.

This clone came up once. The rearrangement links TRBV11-2 to TRBJ1-1; 7 bases match TRBD1. Germline CDR1 is SGHAT and CDR2 is FQNNGV. CDR3 size: 15 residues. The V segment lost 5 bases and the J segment 1 base; nucleotides outside the gene matches: 7. The CDR3 DNA reads TGTGCCAGCAGCACCCGACAGGGACAGAACACTGAAGCTTTCTTT. Its translation: CASSTRQGQNTEAFF. The variable domain in full, with the rest retrieved from reference TRBV11-2 and TRBJ1-1, is EAGVAQSPRYKIIEKRQSVAFWCNPISGHATLYWYQQILGQGPKLLIQFQNNGVVDDSQLPKDRFSAERLKGVDSTLKIQPAKLEDSAVYLCASSTRQGQNTEAFFGQGTRLTVV.

Comment on this clone: Other DNA sequences in the sample encode the same CDR3. This chain connects TRBV5-6 to TRBJ1-2; tentative D call: TRBD1 (5 bases). Germline values: CDR1 SGHDT, CDR2 YYEEEE. The V and J ends lost 0 bases and 8 bases respectively, with 8 bases between them. This CDR3 contains 12 residues. CDR3: CASSLVGGGYTF. CDR3 nucleotide sequence: TGTGCCAGCAGCTTGGTGGGGGGAGGCTACACCTTC.

V and J are TRBV14 and TRBJ2-5; D unclear. This CDR3 is built from 13 residues. Germline V gives CDR1 SGHDN, CDR2 FVKESK. With 1 base removed from V and 2 bases from J, the gap between germline ends came to 5 bases. The CDR3 DNA sequence: TGTGCCAGCAGCCAAGGGATTCAAGAGACCCAGTACTTC. It is translated as CASSQGIQETQYF.